Following are 15 T cell receptor beta chains from one sample sequenced in a study of CD8 T cells in ankylosing spondylitis. Study outcomes and limitations: The study identified a TCR beta motif of several highly homologous variants that appeared characteristic of ankylosing spondylitis blood.

These receptors have no known antigen. Using its own MiXCR run on the 5' RACE reads, TCRdb lists one record per CDR3 protein. Of some 100,000 distinct CDR3 sequences listed, roughly 8.5% are singletons. What was sequenced was blood, either unsorted or a sorted T cell fraction (not recorded which). The receptor set was obtained from a male donor with ankylosing spondylitis.

The sample holds many counts of this clonotype. The chain is built from TRBV20-1 and TRBJ1-1; maybe TRBD1 (5 bases). The length of the CDR3 is 14 residues. The V end was cut by 0 bases, the J end by 7 bases, with 15 bases between. Germline V gene sequence: CDR1 DFQATT, CDR2 SNEGSKA (reference sequence). The CDR3 DNA reads TGCAGTGCTAGAGATTTTGACAGAACTAATGAAGCTTTCTTT. Protein product: CSARDFDRTNEAFF.

The table lists this clonotype with many counts. V usage is TRBV5-1 and J usage is TRBJ2-2; 14 bases match TRBD2. Trimming removed 3 bases from V and 6 bases from J; junction bases left unmatched: 7. The CDR3 runs 17 residues. Germline-derived CDR1 and CDR2 are SGHRS and YFSETQ. This CDR3 is CASSYGTSGSISGELFF. The DNA for the CDR3 is TGCGCCAGCAGCTACGGGACTAGCGGGAGTATTTCCGGGGAGCTGTTTTTT.

J is TRBJ2-1 and V is TRBV12-3 or TRBV12-4; D is perhaps TRBD1 (6 bases). The CDR3 extends over 15 amino acids. Between the trimmed V and J ends, which lost 5 bases and 2 bases, there was a span of 13 bases. CDR3 in amino acids: CASSHDRRPYNEQFF. CDR3 coding DNA: TGTGCCAGCAGTCATGACAGGCGCCCCTACAATGAGCAGTTCTTC.

This chain links TRBV18 with TRBJ2-1; D ambiguous. V shed 2 bases and J shed 4 bases, with 3 bases lying between them. Germline-derived CDR1 and CDR2 are KGHSH and LQKENI. The CDR3 loop spans 12 amino acids. CDR3 sequence: CASSPTYNEQFF. The CDR3 DNA follows: TGTGCCAGCTCACCAACATACAATGAGCAGTTCTTC.

The table lists this clonotype with many counts. The chain is built from TRBV20-1 and TRBJ2-1; 7 bases agree with TRBD2. CDR1 is DFQATT and CDR2 is SNEGSKA in the germline V gene (reference sequence). CDR3 length: 16 amino acids. The V gene end was trimmed by 0 bases and the J gene end by 3 bases; junction bases not matched to a gene: 8. The CDR3 loop is CSARDRGREVYNEQFF. CDR3 nucleotides: TGCAGTGCTAGAGATCGAGGTCGGGAGGTCTACAATGAGCAGTTCTTC.

This chain joins TRBV21-1 and TRBJ2-2; the listed D gene, TRBD1, was not tested against the DNA. TRBV21-1 is reported as a pseudogene. This CDR3 has 14 amino acids. The CDR3 nucleotides read TGTGCCACTCCTAAGCGGGACAGGACCGGGGAGCTGTTTTTT. It yields the protein CATPKRDRTGELFF.

This clonotype has at least ten counts. This sequence joins TRBV24-1 and TRBJ2-1, with 7 positions matching TRBD1. The CDR3 loop spans 17 amino acids. Trimming cost V 3 bases and J 3 bases; bases outside gene matches: 10. Germline values: CDR1 KGHDR, CDR2 SFDVKD. CDR3 region: CATSDPKGQRYYNEQFF. Written as DNA, the CDR3 is TGTGCCACCAGTGATCCAAAGGGACAGCGGTACTACAATGAGCAGTTCTTC.

This clonotype has ten or more counts. V gene TRBV5-6 combines with J gene TRBJ2-2; no definite D call. Per germline, CDR1 SGHDT and CDR2 YYEEEE. CDR3 length: 11 residues. V lost 2 bases, J lost 9 bases, and 5 bases lay in between. CDR3 in amino acids: CASSFTRELFF. The CDR3 bases are TGTGCCAGCAGCTTTACGAGGGAGCTGTTTTTT. The full variable domain, rest sourced from reference TRBV5-6 and TRBJ2-2, is DAGVTQSPTHLIKTRGQQVTLRCSPKSGHDTVSWYQQALGQGPQFIFQYYEEEERQRGNFPDRFSGHQFPNYSSELNVNALLLGDSALYLCASSFTRELFFGEGSRLTVL.

This clonotype was observed at least ten times. The rearrangement links TRBV7-9 to TRBJ2-7; D gene unclear. The CDR3 is made up of 13 amino acids. The V end was cut by 3 bases, the J end by 3 bases, with 9 bases between. CDR1 is SEHNR, CDR2 FQNEAQ, per germline (reference sequence). The CDR3 DNA follows: TGTGCCAGCAGCTTTTCGGCGGACTACGAGCAGTACGTC. Translation gives CASSFSADYEQYV.

The CDR3 nucleotides are TGCGCCAGCAGCCAAGTATTATCGGACATCCATGCGGTGTTTTTT. This gives the protein CASSQVLSDIHAVFF. The rearrangement links TRBV4-1 to TRBJ2-2; maybe TRBD1 (5 bases). V lost 1 base and J lost 15, with 21 bases in between. Germline CDR1 reads MGHRA; CDR2 reads YSYEKL. The CDR3 is made up of 15 amino acids.

Many counts were recorded for this clonotype. This chain uses TRBV5-1 with TRBJ2-3; weak D call: TRBD2 (5 bases). Germline CDR1 SGHRS, CDR2 YFSETQ. The CDR3 length is 17 residues. V lost 4 bases and J lost 1, with 19 bases in between. DNA of the CDR3: TGCGCCAGCAGCCCTACCGGAGTGGGAGACGGCACAGATACGCAGTATTTT. Translated: CASSPTGVGDGTDTQYF. The whole variable domain, filled in from reference TRBV5-1 and TRBJ2-3, reads KAGVTQTPRYLIKTRGQQVTLSCSPISGHRSVSWYQQTPGQGLQFLFEYFSETQRNKGNFPGRFSGRQFSNSRSEMNVSTLELGDSALYLCASSPTGVGDGTDTQYFGPGTRLTVL.

This clonotype was observed a few times. The chain couples TRBV20-1 to TRBJ2-1, with TRBD2 matching over 12 bases. The germline V gene encodes CDR1 DFQATT and CDR2 SNEGSKA (reference sequence). The junction had 6 bases not matched to a gene; V was cut back by 3 bases and J by 0 bases. CDR3 size: 17 residues. The CDR3 nucleotides read TGCAGTGCTAGGGGTCTAGCGGGAGGGGGCTCCTACAATGAGCAGTTCTTC. As protein: CSARGLAGGGSYNEQFF.

In this sample, this clonotype turned up many times. This chain links TRBV11-2 with TRBJ2-7; perhaps TRBD2 as D (5 bases). Germline V lookup: CDR1 SGHAT, CDR2 FQNNGV. Trimming left V 5 bases short and J 3 bases short, with 17 bases between. The CDR3 is made up of 15 amino acids. The chain's CDR3 is CASSAPTRPIYEQYF. As DNA, the CDR3 is TGTGCCAGCAGCGCACCTACTAGGCCGATCTACGAGCAGTACTTC.

At least ten counts were recorded for this clonotype. J is TRBJ2-2 and V is TRBV14; D possibly corresponds to TRBD2 (6 bases). The CDR3 runs to 16 residues. The germline CDR1 and CDR2 sequences are SGHDN and FVKESK. The ends were cut back, 4 bases at V and 1 base at J, with 13 bases in the middle. CDR3 nucleotides: TGTGCCAGCAGCCGTCGAGGGACTTTGAACACCGGGGAGCTGTTTTTT. As protein: CASSRRGTLNTGELFF.

The chain combines TRBV12-3 or TRBV12-4 with TRBJ2-2, with D possibly being TRBD2 (5 bases). The length of the CDR3 is 14 residues. Trimming pared 8 bases from V and 0 bases from J, leaving 10 bases between. The CDR3 DNA reads TGTGCCAGCTACGGAGGTTCGAACACCGGGGAGCTGTTTTTT. It translates to CASYGGSNTGELFF.